These 27 T cell receptor beta chains originate from one sample sequenced in a study of T cell changes during pregnancy in multiple sclerosis. The repertoire was sequenced with immunoSEQ multiplex PCR; TCRdb's copy has only in-frame clones and lacks some. The sample consists of about 30,000 clones, roughly 91% of them appearing once. The material was CD4+ T cells from peripheral blood mononuclear cells, obtained in the first trimester of pregnancy. The receptors stem from a female donor in good health, enrolled as a control in a pregnancy study.

This sequence joins TRBV7-9 and TRBJ1-5, with no clear D. The CDR3 is 17 amino acids. V dropped 1 base and J dropped 1 base, with 14 bases sitting between them. CDR1 and CDR2 (germline): SEHNR, FQNEAQ (reference sequence). The CDR3 DNA is TGTGCCAGCAGCTTAGATGCGGGGTGGTTCAGCAATCAGCCCCAGCATTTT. Translation gives CASSLDAGWFSNQPQHF.

Points on this clone: One end of the junction varies from germline; a read error may be responsible. This chain links TRBV7-7 with TRBJ2-2; 9 bases fit TRBD2. The CDR3 runs to 17 residues. Germline V gene sequence: CDR1 SSHAT, CDR2 FNYEAQ (reference sequence). The DNA for the CDR3 is TGTGCTAGCAGCTTAGGCGCGGGAGGGCCAGGCACCGGGGAGCTGTTTTTT. Its translation: CASSLGAGGPGTGELFF.

The rearrangement uses TRBV11-3 and TRBJ1-1, with 11 nucleotides matching TRBD1. Trimming took 6 bases from V and 4 from J; bases not matched to a gene: 7. The CDR3 is made up of 15 amino acids. Germline lookup yields CDR1 SGHNT and CDR2 YENEEA. CDR3: CASRGPGTGGTEAFF. CDR3 sequence (DNA): TGTGCCAGCAGGGGGCCCGGGACAGGGGGCACTGAAGCTTTCTTT.

CDR3 DNA sequence: TGCGCCAGCAGCTTGGAGGGGTTCACCTACGAGCAGTACTTC. As protein: CASSLEGFTYEQYF. The rearrangement joins TRBV5-1 to TRBJ2-7; perhaps TRBD1 as D (5 bases). The length of the CDR3 is 14 residues. Germline values: CDR1 SGHRS, CDR2 YFSETQ. The ends were cut back, 0 bases at V and 2 bases at J, with 9 bases in the middle.

The chain links TRBV13 to TRBJ2-5, with D possibly being TRBD1 (5 bases). The germline CDR1 and CDR2 sequences are PRHDT and FYEKMQ (reference sequence). This CDR3 is 14 amino acids long. Trimming stripped 4 bases from V and 1 base from J, with 10 bases between. Here the CDR3 reads CASSWKGFQETQYF. For the CDR3, the DNA is TGTGCCAGCAGCTGGAAGGGGTTCCAAGAGACCCAGTACTTC. The full variable domain, in which reference TRBV13 and TRBJ2-5 provide the parts outside the CDR3, is AAGVIQSPRHLIKEKRETATLKCYPIPRHDTVYWYQQGPGQDPQFLISFYEKMQSDKGSIPDRFSAQQFSDYHSELNMSSLELGDSALYFCASSWKGFQETQYFGPGTRLLVL.

The gene calls are TRBV19 and TRBJ2-7; 13 nucleotides align to TRBD2. Looked up from germline, CDR1 is LNHDA and CDR2 is SQIVND (reference sequence). Trimming cost V 6 bases and J 7 bases; bases outside gene matches: 9. CDR3 length equals 15 residues. This CDR3 is CASRVAGTSGEEQYF. DNA of the CDR3: TGTGCCAGTAGGGTAGCCGGGACTAGCGGGGAGGAGCAGTACTTC.

This chain joins TRBV5-1 and TRBJ1-1; 9 nucleotides agree with TRBD1. The CDR3 contains 14 residues. J was trimmed by 5 bases and V by 3 bases; bases with no gene match: 5. The germline CDR1 and CDR2 sequences are SGHRS and YFSETQ. CDR3 amino acids: CASSSTGGGTEAFF. CDR3 DNA: TGCGCCAGCAGCTCGACAGGGGGAGGGACTGAAGCTTTCTTT.

This sequence joins TRBV28 and TRBJ2-4; the D gene is possibly TRBD1 (5 bases). Germline V gene sequence: CDR1 MDHEN, CDR2 SYDVKM. The CDR3 extends over 16 amino acids. V shed 5 bases and J shed 0 bases, with 14 bases lying between them. The CDR3 region is CASSLIGVQAKNIQYF. DNA for the CDR3: TGTGCCAGCAGTCTCATAGGGGTACAAGCCAAAAACATTCAGTACTTC.

This rearrangement joins TRBV7-2 to TRBJ2-7; 8 bases match TRBD2. Germline values: CDR1 SGHTA, CDR2 FQGNSA. The CDR3 sequence is 16 residues long. Losses at the gene ends were 2 bases for V and 2 bases for J; bases not matched to a gene: 8. In DNA, the CDR3 is TGTGCCAGCAGCTTATTCCCCACTAGCGGACCCTACGAGCAGTACTTC. It translates to CASSLFPTSGPYEQYF.

This chain connects TRBV5-1 to TRBJ2-3, with a weak D call TRBD2 (6 bases). Germline CDR1 SGHRS, CDR2 YFSETQ. Between the trimmed V and J ends, which lost 4 bases and 5 bases, there was a span of 17 bases. CDR3 length: 15 amino acids. The CDR3 DNA sequence: TGCGCCAGCAGCCCTGACTTAGCGGTGGGAGATACGCAGTATTTT. Protein sequence: CASSPDLAVGDTQYF.

The chain is built from TRBV25-1 and TRBJ2-2; 10 bases map to TRBD2. The CDR3 spans 15 residues. Germline lookup yields CDR1 MGHDK and CDR2 SYGVNS. With V trimmed by 4 bases and J by 5 bases, 4 bases remained unmatched. The CDR3 loop reads CASSGLAGVTGELFF. CDR3 in DNA: TGTGCCAGCAGTGGGCTAGCGGGAGTTACCGGGGAGCTGTTTTTT.

The gene calls are TRBV5-8 and TRBJ1-4, with D perhaps matching TRBD1 (5 bases). V was shortened by 0 bases and J by 3 bases, with 6 bases between the two germline ends. This CDR3 has 14 residues. The germline gives CDR1 SGHTS, CDR2 YDEGEE. The CDR3 reads CASSLGQSNEKLFF. The CDR3 nucleotides read TGTGCCAGCAGCTTGGGACAGTCTAATGAAAAACTGTTTTTT.

The chain is built from TRBV7-2 and TRBJ1-2, with D unresolved. The CDR3 totals 12 residues. Trimming stripped 1 base from V and 5 bases from J, with 5 bases between. Per the germline V gene, CDR1 is SGHTA and CDR2 is FQGNSA. This CDR3 reads CASSLERYGYTF. Here the CDR3 DNA reads TGTGCCAGCAGCTTAGAGCGGTATGGCTACACCTTC.

For the CDR3, the DNA is TGTGCCAGCAGTGAAGGCCCCCTGACTTTCGTTGAAAAACTGTTTTTT. It translates to CASSEGPLTFVEKLFF. The gene calls are TRBV6-1 and TRBJ1-4; D not resolved. CDR3 size: 16 residues. V lost 1 base to trimming and J lost 7 bases, with 16 bases between them. Germline V CDR1 and CDR2: MNHNS, SASEGT.

The CDR3 DNA is TGCGCCAGCAGTCAATCGCTCTACAGGCCTTCCTACGAGCAGTACTTC. Amino acids: CASSQSLYRPSYEQYF. The gene calls are TRBV23-1 and TRBJ2-7, with D perhaps TRBD1 (5 bases). TRBV23-1 falls under the ORF class, with uncertain function. The CDR3 is made up of 16 amino acids. V lost 0 bases, J lost 1 base, and 13 bases lay in between.

This chain joins TRBV19 and TRBJ2-1; D is perhaps TRBD2 (6 bases). This CDR3 is 13 amino acids long. The germline V gene has CDR1 LNHDA and CDR2 SQIVND (reference sequence). V lost 3 bases and J 4 bases, leaving 7 bases between the germline ends. CDR3 in DNA: TGTGCCAGTAGTATCGGGGGTTACAATGAGCAGTTCTTC. Translating it yields CASSIGGYNEQFF.

The V and J genes are TRBV28 and TRBJ1-2; D may be TRBD1 (5 bases). There are 15 residues in the CDR3. In germline, CDR1 is MDHEN, CDR2 SYDVKM. V shed 5 bases and J shed 8 bases, with 21 bases lying between them. The CDR3: CASSPHAAVRAGYTF. In nucleotides, the CDR3 is TGTGCCAGCAGTCCCCATGCGGCAGTCAGGGCGGGCTACACCTTC.

The DNA of the CDR3 is TGTGCCAGCAGCCAAGATCCCGCTAGCGGGGCTAGAAACACAGATACGCAGTATTTT. Translation: CASSQDPASGARNTDTQYF. The chain employs TRBV4-2 and TRBJ2-3, with 9 bases fitting TRBD2. Trimming cost V 0 bases and J 2 bases; bases outside gene matches: 12. The germline V gene has CDR1 LGHNA and CDR2 YNFKEQ. The CDR3 sequence is 19 residues long.

This clone was seen a handful of times. The gene calls are TRBV7-2 and TRBJ1-2; a possible D gene is TRBD1 (6 bases). V lost 5 bases and J 4 bases, leaving 14 bases between the germline ends. The CDR3 length is 14 residues. Per germline, CDR1 SGHTA and CDR2 FQGNSA. The CDR3 nucleotides read TGTGCCAGCAGCCCCGGACAGACTCCCTATGGCTACACCTTC. It yields the protein CASSPGQTPYGYTF.

This rearrangement joins TRBV19 to TRBJ1-1; D unresolved. V lost 5 bases to trimming and J lost 0 bases, with 4 bases between them. Germline V gene lookup returns CDR1 LNHDA and CDR2 SQIVND (reference sequence). The CDR3 loop spans 12 amino acids. CDR3 amino acids: CASSYMNTEAFF. The CDR3 bases are TGTGCCAGTAGTTATATGAACACTGAAGCTTTCTTT.

This clone appeared a single time. The V call is TRBV5-6, the J call TRBJ2-1; D call uncertain. CDR3 size: 13 residues. V lost 0 bases, J lost 7 bases, and 8 bases lay in between. Looked up from germline, CDR1 is SGHDT and CDR2 is YYEEEE. CDR3 loop: CASSLGRRNEQFF. As DNA, the CDR3 is TGTGCCAGCAGCTTGGGACGCAGGAATGAGCAGTTCTTC.

This clone was recorded once. This chain links TRBV15 with TRBJ1-5; perhaps TRBD1 as D (5 bases). Trimming removed 3 bases at V and 7 bases at J, with 16 bases between. Germline CDR1 reads LNHNV; CDR2 reads YYDKDF (reference sequence). The CDR3 runs to 15 residues. CDR3 bases: TGTGCCACCAGCAGTTTCGGAGGGGCGCACCAGCCCCAGCATTTT. Its protein is CATSSFGGAHQPQHF.

V and J are TRBV25-1 and TRBJ2-6; 7 bases align to TRBD1. CDR1 and CDR2 from the germline V gene are MGHDK and SYGVNS. This CDR3 contains 16 residues. The V gene end was trimmed by 3 bases and the J gene end by 0 bases; junction bases not matched to a gene: 2. Here the CDR3 DNA reads TGTGCCAGCAGTGAGACAGGGATCTCTGGGGCCAACGTCCTGACTTTC. Its translation is CASSETGISGANVLTF.

CDR3 DNA: TGTGCCAGCAGTTATGGGACTAGCGGGGCCCGCCCCTTGAGGGAGCAGTTCTTC. Its protein product is CASSYGTSGARPLREQFF. The chain is built from TRBV28 and TRBJ2-1, with 13 bases that match TRBD2. CDR1 and CDR2 (germline): MDHEN, SYDVKM. CDR3 length equals 18 residues. V shed 4 bases, J shed 10 bases, and the junction held 16 bases outside the gene matches.

This chain uses TRBV2 with TRBJ1-6; D gene uncertain. This CDR3 is 15 amino acids long. The ends were cut back, 6 bases at V and 0 bases at J, with 9 bases in the middle. Germline V gene data show CDR1 as SNHLY and CDR2 as FYNNEI. This CDR3 is CASRTESSYNSPLHF. CDR3 DNA: TGTGCCAGCAGGACGGAGAGCTCCTATAATTCACCCCTCCACTTT.

The V and J genes are TRBV28 and TRBJ2-7; D is unresolved. The CDR3 runs 15 residues. The V gene's germline CDR1 is MDHEN and CDR2 SYDVKM. Trimming cost V 7 bases and J 6 bases, with 22 bases left between them. CDR3 protein: CASTRHVGGPTEQYF. The CDR3 nucleotides read TGTGCCAGCACCAGACACGTCGGTGGCCCTACCGAGCAGTACTTC.

CDR3 amino acids: CATSMTSGSQDTQYF. The CDR3 DNA is TGTGCCACCAGCATGACTAGCGGGAGTCAAGATACGCAGTATTTT. This chain links TRBV15 with TRBJ2-3; 12 bases agree with TRBD2. Germline CDR1 reads LNHNV; CDR2 reads YYDKDF (reference sequence). This CDR3 is 15 amino acids long. The ends lost 4 bases at V and 5 bases at J; junction bases unmatched: 4. The variable domain in full, completed from reference TRBV15 and TRBJ2-3, reads DAMVIQNPRYQVTQFGKPVTLSCSQTLNHNVMYWYQQKSSQAPKLLFHYYDKDFNNEADTPDNFQSRRPNTSFCFLDIRSPGLGDTAMYLCATSMTSGSQDTQYFGPGTRLTVL.